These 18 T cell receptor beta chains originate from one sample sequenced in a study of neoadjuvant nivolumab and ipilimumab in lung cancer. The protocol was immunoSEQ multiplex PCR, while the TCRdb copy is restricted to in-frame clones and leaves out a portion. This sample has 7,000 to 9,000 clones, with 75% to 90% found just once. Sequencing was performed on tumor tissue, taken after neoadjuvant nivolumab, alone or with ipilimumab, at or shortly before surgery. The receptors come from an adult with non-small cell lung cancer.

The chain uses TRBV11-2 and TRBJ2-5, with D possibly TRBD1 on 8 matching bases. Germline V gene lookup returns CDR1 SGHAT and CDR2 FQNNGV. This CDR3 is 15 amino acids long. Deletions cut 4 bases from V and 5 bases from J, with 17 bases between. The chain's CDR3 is CASSWRTGREETQYF. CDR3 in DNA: TGTGCCAGCAGCTGGAGGACAGGGAGGGAGGAGACCCAGTACTTC. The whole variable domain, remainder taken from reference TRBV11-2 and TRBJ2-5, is EAGVAQSPRYKIIEKRQSVAFWCNPISGHATLYWYQQILGQGPKLLIQFQNNGVVDDSQLPKDRFSAERLKGVDSTLKIQPAKLEDSAVYLCASSWRTGREETQYFGPGTRLLVL.

The CDR3 reads CASSQTPGQGGQSSYNSPLHF. The CDR3 DNA reads as TGCGCCAGCAGCCAAACGCCGGGACAGGGGGGCCAGAGCTCCTATAATTCACCCCTCCACTTT. V and J are TRBV4-1 and TRBJ1-6; TRBD1 matches at 11 bases. Germline assignment: CDR1 MGHRA and CDR2 YSYEKL. V shed 2 bases, J shed 0 bases, and the junction held 12 bases outside the gene matches. This CDR3 spans 21 amino acids.

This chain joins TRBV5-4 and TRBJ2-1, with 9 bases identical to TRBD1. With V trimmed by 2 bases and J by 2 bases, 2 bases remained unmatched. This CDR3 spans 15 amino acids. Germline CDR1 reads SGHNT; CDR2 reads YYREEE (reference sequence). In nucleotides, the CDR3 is TGTGCCAGCAGCTTAGGGGACAGGGCCTACAATGAGCAGTTCTTC. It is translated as CASSLGDRAYNEQFF.

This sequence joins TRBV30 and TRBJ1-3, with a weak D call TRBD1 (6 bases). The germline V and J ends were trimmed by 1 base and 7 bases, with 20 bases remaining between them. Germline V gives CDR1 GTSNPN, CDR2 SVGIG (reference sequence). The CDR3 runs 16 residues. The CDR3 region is CAWSATRTVLFNTIYF. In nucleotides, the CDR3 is TGTGCCTGGAGTGCTACGAGGACAGTCCTTTTTAACACCATATATTTT.

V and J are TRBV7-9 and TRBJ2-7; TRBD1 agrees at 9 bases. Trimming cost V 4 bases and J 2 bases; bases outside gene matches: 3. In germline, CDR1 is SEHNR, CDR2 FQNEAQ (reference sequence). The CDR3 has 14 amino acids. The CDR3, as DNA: TGTGCCAGCAGCTCACAGGGGGCGACCTACGAGCAGTACTTC. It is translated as CASSSQGATYEQYF.

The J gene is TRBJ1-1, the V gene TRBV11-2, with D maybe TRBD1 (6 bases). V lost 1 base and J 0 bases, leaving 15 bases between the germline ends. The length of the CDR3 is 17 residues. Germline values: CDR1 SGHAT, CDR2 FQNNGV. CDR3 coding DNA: TGTGCCAGCAGCTTAGTGGCCAGGGGAACCCTGAACACTGAAGCTTTCTTT. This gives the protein CASSLVARGTLNTEAFF.

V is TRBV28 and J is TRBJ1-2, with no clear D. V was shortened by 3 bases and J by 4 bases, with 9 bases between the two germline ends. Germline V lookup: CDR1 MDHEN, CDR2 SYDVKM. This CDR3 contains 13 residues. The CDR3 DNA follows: TGTGCCAGCAGTTTTTTGTTCCTCTATGGCTACACCTTC. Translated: CASSFLFLYGYTF.

CDR3 in amino acids: CASSPLEYTEAFF. The CDR3 DNA reads as TGTGCCAGCAGTCCCCTGGAGTACACTGAAGCTTTCTTT. V usage is TRBV27 and J usage is TRBJ1-1; the D is unclear. V gave up 5 bases and J gave up 3 bases, with 10 bases separating them. The CDR3 is made up of 13 amino acids. Per the germline V gene, CDR1 is MNHEY and CDR2 is SMNVEV (reference sequence).

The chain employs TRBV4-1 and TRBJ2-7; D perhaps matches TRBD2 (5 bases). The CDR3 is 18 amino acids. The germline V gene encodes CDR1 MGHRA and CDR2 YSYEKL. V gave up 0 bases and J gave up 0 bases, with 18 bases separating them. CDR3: CASSQDSGKALSSYEQYF. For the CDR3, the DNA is TGCGCCAGCAGCCAAGATTCGGGGAAGGCGCTGAGCTCCTACGAGCAGTACTTC.

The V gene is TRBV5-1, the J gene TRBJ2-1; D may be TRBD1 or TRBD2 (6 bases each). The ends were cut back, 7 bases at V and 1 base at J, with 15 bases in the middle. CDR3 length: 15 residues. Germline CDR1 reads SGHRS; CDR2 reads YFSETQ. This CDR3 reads CASVMGGQSYNEQFF. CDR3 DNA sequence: TGCGCCAGCGTCATGGGGGGACAATCCTACAATGAGCAGTTCTTC.

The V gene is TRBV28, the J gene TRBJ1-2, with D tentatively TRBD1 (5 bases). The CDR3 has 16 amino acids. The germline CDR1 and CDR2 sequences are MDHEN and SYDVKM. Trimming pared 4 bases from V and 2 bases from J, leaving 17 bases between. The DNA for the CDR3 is TGTGCCAGCAGTTACTGGACACTGGATTCAAACTATGGCTACACCTTC. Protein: CASSYWTLDSNYGYTF.

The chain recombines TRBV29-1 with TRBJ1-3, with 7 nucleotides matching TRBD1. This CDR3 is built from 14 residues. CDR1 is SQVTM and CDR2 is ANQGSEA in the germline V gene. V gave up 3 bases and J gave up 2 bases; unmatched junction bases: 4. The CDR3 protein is CSVDEDRTGNTIYF. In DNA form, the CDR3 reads TGCAGCGTTGACGAGGACAGGACTGGAAACACCATATATTTT.

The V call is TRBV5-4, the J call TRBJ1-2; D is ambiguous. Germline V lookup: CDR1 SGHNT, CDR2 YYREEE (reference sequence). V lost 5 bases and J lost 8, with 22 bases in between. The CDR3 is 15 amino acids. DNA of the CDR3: TGTGCCAGCAGGAGAGAGGGTATGAAGGGATTAGGCTACACCTTC. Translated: CASRREGMKGLGYTF.

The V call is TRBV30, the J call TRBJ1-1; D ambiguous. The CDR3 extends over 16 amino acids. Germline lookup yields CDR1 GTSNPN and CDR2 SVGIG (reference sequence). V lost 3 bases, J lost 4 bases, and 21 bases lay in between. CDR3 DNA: TGTGCCTGGAGGGGCCCCCCGAGGAGGGAGAGCACTGAAGCTTTCTTT. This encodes CAWRGPPRRESTEAFF.

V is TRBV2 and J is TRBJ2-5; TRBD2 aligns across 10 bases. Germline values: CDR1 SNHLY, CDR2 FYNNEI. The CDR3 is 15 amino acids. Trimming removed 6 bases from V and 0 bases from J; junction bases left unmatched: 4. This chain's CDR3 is CASRTSGTYQETQYF. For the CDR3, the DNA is TGTGCCAGCAGAACTAGCGGGACCTACCAAGAGACCCAGTACTTC.

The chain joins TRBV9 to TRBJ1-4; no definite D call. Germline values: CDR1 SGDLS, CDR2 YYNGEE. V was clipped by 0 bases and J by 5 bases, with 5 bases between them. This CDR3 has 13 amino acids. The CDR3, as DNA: TGTGCCAGCAGCGTAGGACTAAATGAAAAACTGTTTTTT. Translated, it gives CASSVGLNEKLFF.

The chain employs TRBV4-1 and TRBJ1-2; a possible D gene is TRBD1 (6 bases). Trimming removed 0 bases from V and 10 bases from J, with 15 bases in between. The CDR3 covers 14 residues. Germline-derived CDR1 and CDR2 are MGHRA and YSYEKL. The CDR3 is CASSQEFLPGAYTF. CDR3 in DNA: TGCGCCAGCAGCCAAGAATTTCTCCCAGGGGCCTACACCTTC.

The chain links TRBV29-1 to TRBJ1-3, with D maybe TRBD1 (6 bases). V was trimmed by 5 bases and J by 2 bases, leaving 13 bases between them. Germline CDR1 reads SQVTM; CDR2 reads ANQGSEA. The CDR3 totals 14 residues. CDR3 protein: CSVLLGAAGNTIYF. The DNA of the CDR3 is TGCAGCGTTCTCCTGGGGGCCGCTGGAAACACCATATATTTT.